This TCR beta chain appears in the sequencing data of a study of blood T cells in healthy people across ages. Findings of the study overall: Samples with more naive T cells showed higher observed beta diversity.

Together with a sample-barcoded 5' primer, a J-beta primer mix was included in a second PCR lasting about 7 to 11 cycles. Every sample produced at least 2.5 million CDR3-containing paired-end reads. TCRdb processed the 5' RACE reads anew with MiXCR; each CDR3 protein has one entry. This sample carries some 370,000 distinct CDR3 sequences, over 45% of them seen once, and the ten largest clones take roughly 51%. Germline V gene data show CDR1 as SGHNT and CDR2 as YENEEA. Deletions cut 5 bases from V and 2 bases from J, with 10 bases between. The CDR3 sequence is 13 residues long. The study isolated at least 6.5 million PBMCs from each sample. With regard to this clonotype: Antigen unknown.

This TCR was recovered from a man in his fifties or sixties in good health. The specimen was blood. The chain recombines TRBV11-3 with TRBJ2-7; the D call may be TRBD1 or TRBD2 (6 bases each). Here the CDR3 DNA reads TGTGCCAGCAGCCGGGGGCGGACCTACGAGCAGTACTTC. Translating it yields CASSRGRTYEQYF.